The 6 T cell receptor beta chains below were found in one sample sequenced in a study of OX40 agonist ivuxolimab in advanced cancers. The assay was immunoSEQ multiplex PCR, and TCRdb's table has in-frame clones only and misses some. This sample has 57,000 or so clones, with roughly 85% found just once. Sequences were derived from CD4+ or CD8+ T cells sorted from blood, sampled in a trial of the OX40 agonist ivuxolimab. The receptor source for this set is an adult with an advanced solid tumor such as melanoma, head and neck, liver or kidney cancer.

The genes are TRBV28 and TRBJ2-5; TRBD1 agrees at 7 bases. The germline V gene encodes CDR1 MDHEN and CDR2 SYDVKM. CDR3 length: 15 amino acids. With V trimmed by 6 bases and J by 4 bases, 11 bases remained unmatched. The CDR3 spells CASSLTRQGRETQYF. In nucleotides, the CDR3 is TGTGCCAGCAGCCTTACTAGACAGGGAAGAGAGACCCAGTACTTC.

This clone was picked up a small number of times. This chain's CDR3 is CASSRTDHGYTF. DNA for the CDR3: TGTGCCAGCAGTCGGACAGATCATGGCTACACCTTC. The rearrangement links TRBV25-1 to TRBJ1-2; weak D call: TRBD1 (6 bases). Germline loops: CDR1 MGHDK, CDR2 SYGVNS. The CDR3 sequence is 12 residues long. V was cut by 5 bases and J by 6 bases, with 10 bases left in between.

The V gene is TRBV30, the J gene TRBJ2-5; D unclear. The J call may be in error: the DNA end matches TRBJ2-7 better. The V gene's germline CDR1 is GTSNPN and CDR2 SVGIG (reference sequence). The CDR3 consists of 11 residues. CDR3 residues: CAWREPHEQYF. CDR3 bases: TGTGCCTGGAGAGAACCCCACGAGCAGTACTTC.

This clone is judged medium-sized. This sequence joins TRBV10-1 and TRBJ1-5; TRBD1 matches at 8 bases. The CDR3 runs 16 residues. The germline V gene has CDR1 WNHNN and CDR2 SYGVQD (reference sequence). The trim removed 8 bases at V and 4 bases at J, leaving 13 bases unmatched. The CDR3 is CASRQGFRLGNQPQHF. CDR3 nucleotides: TGCGCCAGCCGACAGGGGTTTCGTCTGGGAAATCAGCCCCAGCATTTT.

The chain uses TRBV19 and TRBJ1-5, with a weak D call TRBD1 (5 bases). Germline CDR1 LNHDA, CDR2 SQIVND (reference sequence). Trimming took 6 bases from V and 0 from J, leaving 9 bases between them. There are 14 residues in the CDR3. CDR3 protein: CASRRTSSNQPQHF. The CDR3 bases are TGTGCCAGTAGGAGGACATCTAGCAATCAGCCCCAGCATTTT.

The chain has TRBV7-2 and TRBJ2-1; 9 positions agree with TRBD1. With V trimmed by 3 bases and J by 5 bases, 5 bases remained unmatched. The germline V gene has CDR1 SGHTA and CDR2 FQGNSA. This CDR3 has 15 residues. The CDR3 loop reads CASSLTGGADNEQFF. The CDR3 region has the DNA TGTGCCAGCAGCTTGACAGGGGGTGCGGACAATGAGCAGTTCTTC.